The clone carrying this T cell receptor (beta chain) showed up just once. Its specificity is unknown. Trimming at V came to 5 bases and at J to 1 base, leaving 5 bases not matched to a gene. The CDR3 consists of 15 residues. Germline CDR1 reads PRHDT; CDR2 reads FYEKMQ (reference sequence). TCRdb reanalysed the reads using MiXCR and keeps one entry per CDR3 protein. Of roughly 800,000 distinct CDR3 sequences listed, approximately 32% are singletons. These data are taken from a study of T cell repertoires in cytomegalovirus infection. On the study more broadly: It was recently identified HLA-C-restricted and well-studied HLA-B-restricted CMV epitopes that the study used. A matching HLA type, together with CMV infection, was signaled by public TCR beta signatures.

The source of this sequence is a human donor in good health (CMV status not recorded). Some clones in this sample may be carry-over from other donors' samples. Sequenced here: cultured CD8+ T cells from PBMCs, sampled from culture after CMV antigen stimulation. The V and J genes are TRBV13 and TRBJ2-1; 7 bases fit TRBD1. In DNA, the CDR3 is TGTGCCAGCAGCCACGACAGGGAGTCCTACAATGAGCAGTTCTTC. Protein: CASSHDRESYNEQFF.